This T cell receptor beta chain was identified during a study of beta chain features in type 1 diabetes. Findings and caveats of the study: Compared to healthy donors, patients appeared to have naive, central memory and Treg TCRB repertoires that were more alike.

In its sample, this clone was seen many times. Its antigen is undetermined. CD4+ cells of the naive, central memory, regulatory and stem cell-like memory types were sorted via CD45RO/CCR7/CD25/CD127/CD95/CD27. The CDR3 has 14 residues. CDR1 and CDR2 (germline): SGHTA, FQGNSA. J lost 10 bases, V lost 2 bases, and 8 bases had no gene match. Expressed TCRB transcripts were sequenced because the isolated RNA had all been reverse transcribed beforehand. The data were produced by immunoSEQ multiplex PCR, yet TCRdb's version contains in-frame clones alone and is incomplete. The table records about 360,000 clones, approximately 12% of them present only once.

This chain links TRBV7-2 with TRBJ2-1; 7 nucleotides agree with TRBD2. Sequences were obtained from naive CD4+ T cells from blood. This TCR was sampled from a young man in good health. The DNA of the CDR3 is TGTGCCAGCAGCTTATTGCGGGGAGCGGGGGAGCAGTTCTTC. Translation gives CASSLLRGAGEQFF.